The next 21 T cell receptor beta chains were all read from a single sample in a study of early T cells in non-severe SARS-CoV-2 infection. TCRdb passed the 5' RACE reads through MiXCR, listing each CDR3 protein once. The sample shows about 26,000 distinct CDR3 sequences, 4.5% to 5.5% of them seen only once. The source material was whole blood. The receptors shown here come from an adult who was a healthcare worker with PCR-confirmed SARS-CoV-2 infection or an uninfected control (not recorded which).

This clonotype counts as medium-sized (0.01 to 0.1%). The chain is built from TRBV12-5 and TRBJ1-6, with D perhaps TRBD1 (5 bases). The CDR3 has 16 residues. V was shortened by 7 bases and J by 4 bases, with 17 bases between the two germline ends. Germline V gives CDR1 LGHNT, CDR2 FRNRAP. The DNA for the CDR3 is TGTGCTAGTGCCACCCCTAGGGGAACGTATAATTCACCCCTCCACTTT. This sequence encodes CASATPRGTYNSPLHF.

This clonotype has at least ten counts. This rearrangement joins TRBV28 to TRBJ2-5, with no clear D. Germline CDR1 reads MDHEN; CDR2 reads SYDVKM. V lost 7 bases and J lost 1, with 7 bases in between. The CDR3 length is 12 residues. For the CDR3, the DNA is TGTGCCAGCACCCGCACCCAAGAGACCCAGTACTTC. It encodes CASTRTQETQYF.

There are a few counts of this clonotype. This rearrangement joins TRBV4-1 to TRBJ2-7, with 9 bases identical to TRBD2. Germline V gene sequence: CDR1 MGHRA, CDR2 YSYEKL. V lost 1 base, J lost 3 bases, and 13 bases stayed unmatched. The CDR3 totals 18 residues. This chain's CDR3 is CASSQGRAGGLASYEQYF. CDR3 nucleotide sequence: TGCGCCAGCAGCCAAGGGAGAGCGGGGGGTCTAGCCAGCTACGAGCAGTACTTC.

The sample holds many counts of this clonotype. This sequence joins TRBV7-8 and TRBJ2-1; 13 bases are a match to TRBD2. Germline V gives CDR1 SGHVS, CDR2 FQNEAQ. CDR3 length: 19 residues. V was pared by 3 bases and J by 0 bases, with 8 bases of the junction left unmatched. CDR3 in DNA: TGTGCCAGCAGCTTTTGGACTAGCGGGGGCCATACCTCCTACAATGAGCAGTTCTTC. This gives the protein CASSFWTSGGHTSYNEQFF.

The rearrangement joins TRBV6-1 to TRBJ2-4, with D unresolved. V was shortened by 10 bases and J by 2 bases, with 15 bases between the two germline ends. Germline CDR1 is MNHNS and CDR2 is SASEGT. CDR3 length: 14 residues. The CDR3, as DNA: TGTGCCACCCGAGGACCGACCCCCAAAAACATTCAGTACTTC. This translates into CATRGPTPKNIQYF.

The table lists this clonotype with many counts. V and J are TRBV20-1 and TRBJ2-5; no reliable D call. Germline CDR1 is DFQATT and CDR2 is SNEGSKA (reference sequence). The CDR3 covers 12 residues. Deletions cut 5 bases from V and 4 bases from J, with 11 bases between. CDR3 in DNA: TGCAGTGCTCGAGCCTCGGCAGAGACCCAGTACTTC. The encoded protein is CSARASAETQYF.

The rearrangement joins TRBV6-1 to TRBJ1-2; 8 bases line up with TRBD1. V lost 3 bases to trimming and J lost 4 bases; unmatched junction nucleotides: 7. This CDR3 is built from 15 residues. Germline-derived CDR1 and CDR2 are MNHNS and SASEGT. CDR3 residues: CASSDQGARGYGYTF. CDR3 bases: TGTGCCAGCAGTGATCAGGGGGCGCGAGGCTATGGCTACACCTTC.

This clonotype was counted ten times or more. The gene calls are TRBV11-2 and TRBJ2-3; no reliable D call. The germline V gene has CDR1 SGHAT and CDR2 FQNNGV. V shed 1 base and J shed 4 bases, with 0 bases lying between them. This CDR3 is 11 amino acids long. The CDR3 here is CASSLADTQYF. In DNA, the CDR3 is TGTGCCAGCAGCTTAGCAGATACGCAGTATTTT.

This clonotype is medium-sized by share. CDR3 in amino acids: CASSPDRIYGYTF. The CDR3, as DNA: TGTGCCAGCAGCCCGGACAGGATCTATGGCTACACCTTC. The chain has TRBV7-2 and TRBJ1-2, with 7 bases matching TRBD1. Germline loops: CDR1 SGHTA, CDR2 FQGNSA. CDR3 length: 13 amino acids. V shed 5 bases, J shed 4 bases, and the junction held 4 bases outside the gene matches.

This clonotype appeared a few times. The V call is TRBV27, the J call TRBJ1-2; D is uncertain. Trimming removed 2 bases at V and 1 base at J, with 5 bases between. Germline V gene lookup returns CDR1 MNHEY and CDR2 SMNVEV (reference sequence). The length of the CDR3 is 13 residues. CDR3 sequence reads: CASSLRFNYGYTF. The CDR3, as DNA: TGTGCCAGCAGTTTAAGGTTTAACTATGGCTACACCTTC.

The chain carries TRBV13 and TRBJ1-1, with a weak D call TRBD1 (5 bases). The V gene lost 5 bases and the J gene lost 10 bases, with 17 bases spanning the gap. The CDR3 runs to 13 residues. Germline CDR1 reads PRHDT; CDR2 reads FYEKMQ (reference sequence). DNA of the CDR3: TGTGCCAGCAGCAACACCAGGGACCCGGCAGCTTTCTTT. Its protein is CASSNTRDPAAFF.

Ten or more counts support this clonotype. This sequence joins TRBV12-3 or TRBV12-4 and TRBJ1-5, with TRBD1 as a possible D gene (5 bases). This CDR3 is built from 13 residues. Trimming cost V 2 bases and J 7 bases, with 9 bases left between them. The DNA for the CDR3 is TGTGCCAGCAGTTTAAGGGAGGGGCAGCCCCAGCATTTT. Residues: CASSLREGQPQHF.

This clonotype was counted ten times or more. This chain connects TRBV7-9 to TRBJ1-6, with 7 bases that match TRBD1. CDR3 length equals 15 residues. Germline loops: CDR1 SEHNR, CDR2 FQNEAQ (reference sequence). V gave up 3 bases and J gave up 8 bases; unmatched junction bases: 7. This CDR3 reads CASSFLVTGDSPLHF. The CDR3 nucleotides read TGTGCCAGCAGCTTCCTTGTTACAGGGGATTCACCCCTCCACTTT.

This clonotype was counted between two and nine times. The chain uses TRBV12-5 and TRBJ2-5, with TRBD1 as a possible D gene (5 bases). Germline lookup yields CDR1 LGHNT and CDR2 FRNRAP. Trimming shortened V by 1 base and J by 7 bases, and 10 bases separated the two germline ends. The CDR3 is 13 amino acids. The CDR3 reads CASGLDDSRTQYF. The CDR3 bases are TGTGCTAGTGGTTTGGACGACAGTAGGACCCAGTACTTC.

This chain joins TRBV7-9 and TRBJ1-1; D might be TRBD1 (5 bases). V gave up 8 bases and J gave up 1 base, with 11 bases separating them. Germline V gene sequence: CDR1 SEHNR, CDR2 FQNEAQ (reference sequence). The CDR3 totals 13 residues. The CDR3, as DNA: TGTGCCAGCGATCGGGGGTGGAACACTGAAGCTTTCTTT. Translation: CASDRGWNTEAFF.

This clonotype came up many times. The CDR3 DNA follows: TGTGCCAGCACCAAGGAGGCAGGAAGTGGCACTGAAGCTTTCTTT. Encoded protein: CASTKEAGSGTEAFF. V gene TRBV11-2 combines with J gene TRBJ1-1; D gene unclear. Germline loops: CDR1 SGHAT, CDR2 FQNNGV. The CDR3 consists of 15 residues. The V and J ends lost 7 bases and 4 bases respectively, with 19 bases between them. The whole variable domain, filled in from reference TRBV11-2 and TRBJ1-1, reads EAGVAQSPRYKIIEKRQSVAFWCNPISGHATLYWYQQILGQGPKLLIQFQNNGVVDDSQLPKDRFSAERLKGVDSTLKIQPAKLEDSAVYLCASTKEAGSGTEAFFGQGTRLTVV.

This clonotype was recorded at least ten times. The chain employs TRBV7-9 and TRBJ1-5, with 7 bases that match TRBD1. The CDR3 runs to 14 residues. V was pared by 5 bases and J by 4 bases, with 5 bases of the junction left unmatched. From germline, CDR1 is SEHNR and CDR2 FQNEAQ (reference sequence). In DNA form, the CDR3 reads TGTGCCAGCAGCCCAGGGGACAGAAATCAGCCCCAGCATTTT. Its protein is CASSPGDRNQPQHF. Combining the CDR3 with reference TRBV7-9 and TRBJ1-5 gives the whole variable domain DTGVSQNPRHKITKRGQNVTFRCDPISEHNRLYWYRQTLGQGPEFLTYFQNEAQLEKSRLLSDRFSAERPKGSFSTLEIQRTEQGDSAMYLCASSPGDRNQPQHFGDGTRLSIL.

This clonotype was observed at least ten times. The chain links TRBV29-1 to TRBJ2-2; D is unclear. The V and J ends lost 4 bases and 1 base respectively, with 10 bases between them. The CDR3 runs to 14 residues. Germline V gene lookup returns CDR1 SQVTM and CDR2 ANQGSEA. CDR3 sequence reads: CSVGGRRNTGELFF. The DNA for the CDR3 is TGCAGCGTTGGAGGCCGGAGGAACACCGGGGAGCTGTTTTTT.

This clonotype was observed many times. This rearrangement joins TRBV7-2 to TRBJ2-3; D not resolved. CDR3 size: 13 residues. The germline V gene encodes CDR1 SGHTA and CDR2 FQGNSA. Trimming cost V 2 bases and J 1 base, with 4 bases left between them. DNA of the CDR3: TGTGCCAGCAGCTTACGTCGCACAGATACGCAGTATTTT. It yields the protein CASSLRRTDTQYF.

Only a few counts were recorded for this clonotype. This sequence joins TRBV15 and TRBJ2-1; D remains ambiguous. Per germline, CDR1 LNHNV and CDR2 YYDKDF (reference sequence). The CDR3 totals 13 residues. The ends were cut back, 1 base at V and 7 bases at J, with 8 bases in the middle. The CDR3 DNA follows: TGTGCCACCAGCAGAGTAGAGATAAATGAGCAGTTCTTC. It specifies CATSRVEINEQFF.

The chain couples TRBV7-6 to TRBJ1-6, with D maybe TRBD1 (5 bases). CDR1 is SGHVS, CDR2 FNYEAQ, per germline. Deletions cut 1 base from V and 4 bases from J, with 8 bases between. CDR3 length equals 15 residues. CDR3 sequence: CASSLEGPYNSPLHF. The CDR3 bases are TGTGCCAGCAGCTTAGAGGGACCGTATAATTCACCCCTCCACTTT.